This T cell receptor (beta chain) was sequenced in a study of early T cells in non-severe SARS-CoV-2 infection. Study-wide context: Sequencing used unsorted whole-blood bulk RNA, so chains lack pairing.

In germline, CDR1 is SGHRS, CDR2 YFSETQ. The CDR3 consists of 14 residues. With 7 bases removed from V and 1 base from J, the gap between germline ends came to 13 bases. This clonotype occurred many times. Attached unique molecular identifiers marked individual cDNA molecules. TCRdb fed the 5' RACE reads into MiXCR, producing one record per CDR3 protein. The data show about 83,000 distinct CDR3 sequences, around 15% seen once. V and J are TRBV5-1 and TRBJ2-3, with unresolved D. The source is an adult who was a healthcare worker with PCR-confirmed SARS-CoV-2 infection or an uninfected control (not recorded which). Material: whole blood. The CDR3: CASRVTAGTDTQYF. CDR3 nucleotide sequence: TGCGCCAGCCGCGTGACGGCCGGCACAGATACGCAGTATTTT.